Listed here are 22 T cell receptor beta chains from one sample, sequenced in a study of spatial heterogeneity in lung cancer. Their specific antigens are unknown. As to time point: sample taken at primary tumor resection. Each CDR3 protein is one row after TCRdb ran MiXCR on the 5' RACE reads. The table includes 8,200 or so distinct CDR3 sequences, 7% detected once. General study points: In tumors, expanded intratumoral alpha and beta TCR counts tracked mutation counts.

This specimen consisted of lung tumor tissue, obtained at surgery. The origin of the receptors is a male donor with early-stage non-small cell lung cancer.

This clonotype is labeled as medium-sized. The rearrangement joins TRBV10-2 to TRBJ1-1, with 7 bases fitting TRBD1. V was clipped by 10 bases and J by 5 bases; unmatched bases: 7. The CDR3 spans 12 residues. Germline V lookup: CDR1 WSHSY, CDR2 SAAADI. In DNA form, the CDR3 reads TGCGCCACCCGGACAGGAGGGACTGAAGCTTTCTTT. It yields the protein CATRTGGTEAFF.

By its share, this clonotype is medium-sized. The chain links TRBV20-1 to TRBJ2-3, with D uncertain. CDR3 size: 12 residues. V lost 6 bases to trimming and J lost 4 bases, with 11 bases between them. The germline gives CDR1 DFQATT, CDR2 SNEGSKA (reference sequence). The CDR3 nucleotides read TGCAGTGCCCTCTCGGTGGCAGATACGCAGTATTTT. Protein: CSALSVADTQYF.

This clonotype was seen ten or more times. V and J are TRBV4-1 and TRBJ2-3, with D possibly matching TRBD1 (6 bases). The CDR3 is made up of 13 amino acids. V gave up 1 base and J gave up 7 bases, with 9 bases separating them. CDR1 MGHRA and CDR2 YSYEKL come from the germline V gene. In nucleotides, the CDR3 is TGCGCCAGCAGCCAAGGGACAGTTAATACGCAGTATTTT. Protein sequence: CASSQGTVNTQYF.

This clonotype is classed as medium-sized (0.01 to 0.1%). The genes are TRBV9 and TRBJ2-5; maybe TRBD2 (5 bases). The ends were cut back, 0 bases at V and 1 base at J, with 10 bases in the middle. The CDR3 has 15 amino acids. Germline CDR1 reads SGDLS; CDR2 reads YYNGEE. The CDR3 DNA reads TGTGCCAGCAGCGTAGAGGGCGGGCTCCAAGAGACCCAGTACTTC. Its translation: CASSVEGGLQETQYF.

This clonotype appeared many times. V and J are TRBV20-1 and TRBJ2-3; D is undetermined. The CDR3 sequence is 12 residues long. V was shortened by 0 bases and J by 5 bases, with 6 bases between the two germline ends. Germline CDR1 reads DFQATT; CDR2 reads SNEGSKA (reference sequence). The CDR3 nucleotides are TGCAGTGCTAGAGATCACGGAGATACGCAGTATTTT. Residues: CSARDHGDTQYF.

This clonotype is classed as medium-sized. This chain joins TRBV4-2 and TRBJ1-3; D is unclear. This CDR3 spans 14 amino acids. V lost 0 bases, J lost 5 bases, and 8 bases lay in between. Germline CDR1 is LGHNA and CDR2 is YNFKEQ. The CDR3 nucleotides read TGTGCCAGCAGCCAAGAAGAGGGCAGAAACACCATATATTTT. Translated: CASSQEEGRNTIYF.

This clonotype is classed as medium-sized (0.01 to 0.1%). The chain recombines TRBV12-3 or TRBV12-4 with TRBJ1-5; D not certain. The CDR3 sequence is 15 residues long. Between the trimmed V and J ends, which lost 6 bases and 4 bases, there was a span of 16 bases. The CDR3 loop reads CASSLSLEKNQPQHF. CDR3 in DNA: TGTGCCAGCAGCCTGAGCTTGGAAAAGAATCAGCCCCAGCATTTT.

This clonotype was seen ten or more times. The CDR3 DNA is TGTGCCAGCAGCACTTACTCCTACGAGCAGTACTTC. Its protein is CASSTYSYEQYF. The chain couples TRBV7-9 to TRBJ2-7; D is undetermined. Germline-derived CDR1 and CDR2 are SEHNR and FQNEAQ (reference sequence). CDR3 length: 12 residues. With 5 bases removed from V and 0 bases from J, the gap between germline ends came to 5 bases.

This clonotype was detected many times. The rearrangement links TRBV24-1 to TRBJ2-1, with 9 bases lining up with TRBD2. Germline assignment: CDR1 KGHDR and CDR2 SFDVKD. The CDR3 is 15 amino acids. Germline trimming cut 3 bases from V and 7 bases from J; bases unmatched to any gene: 6. CDR3 DNA sequence: TGTGCCACCAGTGATCCCAGCGGGGGGCAGAATGAGCAGTTCTTC. Protein: CATSDPSGGQNEQFF.

This clonotype was observed many times. The chain uses TRBV20-1 and TRBJ2-1; TRBD2 is a possible D gene (5 bases). The CDR3 spans 10 residues. Germline CDR1 reads DFQATT; CDR2 reads SNEGSKA (reference sequence). Between the trimmed V and J ends, which lost 7 bases and 6 bases, there was a span of 7 bases. The CDR3 loop is CSGLFNEQFF. In DNA, the CDR3 is TGCAGTGGACTATTCAATGAGCAGTTCTTC.

Judged by abundance, this clonotype is large. The rearrangement joins TRBV9 to TRBJ2-5; 12 nucleotides agree with TRBD1. CDR1 is SGDLS and CDR2 is YYNGEE in the germline V gene. V was pared by 2 bases and J by 5 bases, with 4 bases of the junction left unmatched. The CDR3 extends over 15 amino acids. The CDR3 sequence: CASSVGTGGVETQYF. The CDR3 DNA follows: TGTGCCAGCAGCGTCGGGACAGGGGGCGTGGAGACCCAGTACTTC.

In its sample, this clonotype was seen many times. This chain connects TRBV5-5 to TRBJ2-2; 7 nucleotides agree with TRBD1. Germline V gene sequence: CDR1 SGHKS, CDR2 YYEKEE (reference sequence). The ends lost 0 bases at V and 2 bases at J; junction bases unmatched: 10. The CDR3 totals 18 residues. The CDR3 DNA reads TGTGCCAGCAGCTTGGGGAGGCAGACAGGGAGTAACACCGGGGAGCTGTTTTTT. Its protein is CASSLGRQTGSNTGELFF.

The chain recombines TRBV10-2 with TRBJ1-2; 7 bases map to TRBD1. Germline V gene lookup returns CDR1 WSHSY and CDR2 SAAADI. The CDR3 loop spans 11 amino acids. Trimming cost V 4 bases and J 8 bases; bases outside gene matches: 1. The CDR3, as DNA: TGCGCCAGCAGTGCAGGGGGGGGCTACACCTTC. Translation: CASSAGGGYTF.

This clonotype occurred many times. V and J are TRBV6-5 and TRBJ2-7; 10 positions match TRBD1. This CDR3 comprises 15 residues. Germline values: CDR1 MNHEY, CDR2 SVGAGI. J gave up 7 bases and V 6 bases, and 12 bases lay outside the gene matches. CDR3 sequence (DNA): TGTGCCAGCAGGACAGGGGGCGGAAATGCGGAAGAGCAGTACTTC. Protein product: CASRTGGGNAEEQYF.

This clonotype occurred many times. The chain uses TRBV13 and TRBJ2-5, with 11 bases fitting TRBD2. Germline V gene lookup returns CDR1 PRHDT and CDR2 FYEKMQ (reference sequence). This CDR3 has 14 amino acids. The ends lost 2 bases at V and 4 bases at J; junction bases unmatched: 0. CDR3 coding DNA: TGTGCCAGCAGCTTACTAGCGGGGGGAGAGACCCAGTACTTC. It encodes CASSLLAGGETQYF.

This clonotype ranks as medium-sized. This chain joins TRBV28 and TRBJ2-7; 7 bases align to TRBD1. Germline V CDR1 and CDR2: MDHEN, SYDVKM. Trimming cost V 5 bases and J 3 bases; bases outside gene matches: 7. The CDR3 totals 14 residues. The CDR3 sequence: CASSGTVSRYEQYF. The CDR3 nucleotides are TGTGCCAGCAGTGGGACAGTGAGTCGCTACGAGCAGTACTTC.

This clonotype was detected many times. CDR3 loop: CASSLRADNTEAFF. CDR3 nucleotides: TGTGCCAGCAGTTTACGAGCGGATAACACTGAAGCTTTCTTT. The chain employs TRBV12-3 or TRBV12-4 and TRBJ1-1; D remains unclear. This CDR3 is 14 amino acids long. Trimming removed 2 bases from V and 2 bases from J, with 9 bases in between.

This clonotype was seen repeatedly, ten times or more. The chain has TRBV10-3 and TRBJ1-5; D uncertain. Trimming left V 2 bases short and J 1 base short, with 6 bases between. The CDR3 totals 14 residues. CDR1 and CDR2 (germline): ENHRY, SYGVKD. CDR3 protein: CAISELQSNQPQHF. The DNA for the CDR3 is TGTGCCATCAGTGAGCTACAGAGCAATCAGCCCCAGCATTTT.

By share, this clonotype ranks as medium-sized. The V call is TRBV3-1, the J call TRBJ2-1; 14 bases agree with TRBD2. V lost 0 bases to trimming and J lost 12 bases; unmatched junction nucleotides: 1. Germline values: CDR1 LGHDT, CDR2 YNNKEL (reference sequence). CDR3 length equals 14 residues. The CDR3: CASSQDGTSGGQFF. DNA of the CDR3: TGTGCCAGCAGCCAAGACGGGACTAGCGGGGGGCAGTTCTTC.

This clonotype was seen ten or more times. This chain links TRBV6-5 with TRBJ2-7; either TRBD1 or TRBD2 may supply D (5 bases each). The CDR3 runs 14 residues. The V end was cut by 2 bases, the J end by 2 bases, with 10 bases between. Germline-derived CDR1 and CDR2 are MNHEY and SVGAGI. In DNA, the CDR3 is TGTGCCAGCAGTTACGGGGCGGGCACCTACGAGCAGTACTTC. It encodes CASSYGAGTYEQYF.

In its sample, this clonotype ranks as medium-sized (0.01 to 0.1%). The CDR3 DNA reads as TGTGCCAGCAGCTCACGGGGGGATACGCAGTATTTT. Its protein product is CASSSRGDTQYF. The chain joins TRBV7-8 to TRBJ2-3, with D possibly being TRBD2 (6 bases). Per the germline V gene, CDR1 is SGHVS and CDR2 is FQNEAQ. Trimming took off 4 bases at V and 6 bases at J, with 8 bases between the two ends. CDR3 length: 12 amino acids.

This clonotype was counted between two and nine times. This sequence joins TRBV4-2 and TRBJ2-3, with 7 bases identical to TRBD2. V was pared by 3 bases and J by 3 bases, with 9 bases of the junction left unmatched. Germline CDR1 and CDR2: LGHNA and YNFKEQ. CDR3 length: 16 residues. The CDR3, as DNA: TGTGCCAGCAGCCAGGCCGGGAGGCTTGGGACAGATACGCAGTATTTT. This encodes CASSQAGRLGTDTQYF.